This T cell receptor (beta chain) was profiled in a study of shared clonotypes between healthy human individuals. The study, taken as a whole, reports: Owing to a small donor count, the genetic and exposure-history diversity represented was limited.

It was at deep level that the assay was run. In the original processing: Filtering differed, since immunoSEQ gave only junction sequences and no quality scores. Profiled with immunoSEQ multiplex PCR; TCRdb holds only in-frame clones, not every one. Clone size and V and J calls were adopted from that table, with D and trimming inferred from the DNA. The repertoire includes around 430,000 clones, more than 75% of them detected once, and around 14% sits in the top ten. Genomic DNA, for the unsorted samples, came from tens of millions of PBMCs. To note about this clone: Its antigen is not known.

The CDR3 sequence is 11 residues long. Looked up from germline, CDR1 is SGHVS and CDR2 is FNYEAQ. Unmatched junction bases numbered 7, after V lost 5 bases and J lost 15 bases. This rearrangement joins TRBV7-6 to TRBJ2-1; 7 bases are shared with TRBD2. The TCR was taken from a woman in her forties in good health. Some clones in this sample may be carry-over from other donors' samples. The specimen was PBMCs. The CDR3 DNA reads TGTGCCAGCAGCGACGGACTAGGCGGGTTCTTC. Translation gives CASSDGLGGFF.